This T cell receptor beta chain is from a study of blood T cell repertoires in COVID-19. As for the study in general: Samples came from the United States, Italy and Spain, spanning acute and convalescent COVID-19. T cells, B-cell-depleted T cells, or PBMCs supplied cDNA or gDNA.

Authors' analysis steps: Reference gene primer amplification gave nucleated cell count estimates. The repertoire was sequenced with immunoSEQ multiplex PCR; TCRdb's copy has only in-frame clones and lacks some. The V and J calls and clone size are taken from that table; D and trimming were inferred from the DNA. The sample consists of 200,000 to 250,000 clones, roughly 84% of them appearing once. This clone was picked up a small number of times. Per the germline V gene, CDR1 is MNHEY and CDR2 is SVGEGT. This CDR3 is 14 amino acids long. V lost 5 bases and J 7 bases, leaving 12 bases between the germline ends.

The chain carries TRBV6-2 or TRBV6-3 and TRBJ1-6, with no clear D. The clonotype was recovered from a man aged 45-60 years with active or convalescent COVID-19. The sequencing input was peripheral blood. The CDR3 DNA reads TGTGCCAGCAGTCCGGTTTGGTTCAATTCACCCCTCCACTTT. Translating gives CASSPVWFNSPLHF.